These 27 T cell receptor beta chains were all obtained from the same sample, sequenced in a study of blood T cell repertoires in COVID-19. Using immunoSEQ multiplex PCR, the repertoire was profiled, and TCRdb retains in-frame clones only, with some absent. Of about 320,000 clones listed, around nine tenths are singletons. Input material: peripheral blood. These receptors all come from a woman aged 25 to 45 with COVID-19, enrolled during active disease.

The V and J genes are TRBV6-5 and TRBJ1-5; D ambiguous. The ends were cut back, 0 bases at V and 6 bases at J, with 12 bases in the middle. Germline CDR1 MNHEY, CDR2 SVGAGI. CDR3 length: 15 amino acids. CDR3 coding DNA: TGTGCCAGCAGTTACTCGAGCAGGTTTGGTCAGCCCCAGCATTTT. Encoded protein: CASSYSSRFGQPQHF.

This sequence joins TRBV7-9 and TRBJ1-1; maybe TRBD1 (5 bases). Germline lookup yields CDR1 SEHNR and CDR2 FQNEAQ (reference sequence). The length of the CDR3 is 18 residues. The V end lost 5 bases, the J end lost 0 bases, and 22 bases lay between the germline ends. Written as DNA, the CDR3 is TGTGCCAGCAGCCCAGGACCCGGGGCGGGGCCCTTGAACACTGAAGCTTTCTTT. It specifies CASSPGPGAGPLNTEAFF.

The chain couples TRBV6-1 to TRBJ1-2, with a tentative D call TRBD1 (6 bases). Trimming took off 4 bases at V and 4 bases at J, with 16 bases between the two ends. This CDR3 contains 15 residues. CDR1 is MNHNS, CDR2 SASEGT, per germline. The CDR3 DNA reads as TGTGCCAGCAGTGCGATACGGACAGACCTCTATGGCTACACCTTC. This encodes CASSAIRTDLYGYTF.

This chain uses TRBV24-1 with TRBJ2-1; no definite D call. V shed 5 bases and J shed 6 bases, with 10 bases lying between them. CDR1 and CDR2 from the germline V gene are KGHDR and SFDVKD. The CDR3 is 13 amino acids. The CDR3 region has the DNA TGTGCCACCAGTGGCTCAGACTCCAATGAGCAGTTCTTC. It translates to CATSGSDSNEQFF.

The chain combines TRBV6-2 or TRBV6-3 with TRBJ1-5, with D possibly being TRBD1 (5 bases). The V gene's germline CDR1 is MNHEY and CDR2 SVGEGT. V gave up 2 bases and J gave up 7 bases, with 15 bases separating them. CDR3 length: 15 residues. Here the CDR3 reads CASSYRRGSLQPQHF. CDR3 DNA: TGTGCCAGCAGTTACAGACGGGGGAGCCTCCAGCCCCAGCATTTT.

V usage is TRBV12-5 and J usage is TRBJ1-1; no clear D gene. The V gene lost 0 bases and the J gene lost 0 bases, with 8 bases spanning the gap. The CDR3 covers 15 residues. Germline CDR1 LGHNT, CDR2 FRNRAP. This chain's CDR3 is CASGLVRGLNTEAFF. In DNA, the CDR3 is TGTGCTAGTGGTTTGGTACGAGGGCTGAACACTGAAGCTTTCTTT.

This chain links TRBV5-4 with TRBJ1-4; D call uncertain. The germline V gene encodes CDR1 SGHNT and CDR2 YYREEE (reference sequence). Trimming shortened V by 1 base and J by 3 bases, and 7 bases separated the two germline ends. CDR3 length: 14 amino acids. The CDR3 region is CASSLRGSNEKLFF. The CDR3 nucleotides are TGTGCCAGCAGCTTGAGAGGATCTAATGAAAAACTGTTTTTT.

This chain links TRBV5-1 with TRBJ2-3, with 9 bases aligning to TRBD1. Germline lookup yields CDR1 SGHRS and CDR2 YFSETQ. The CDR3 covers 15 residues. J gave up 4 bases and V 4 bases, and 7 bases lay outside the gene matches. In DNA form, the CDR3 reads TGCGCCAGCAGCCCTGACAGGGGGAGGGCAGATACGCAGTATTTT. It yields the protein CASSPDRGRADTQYF. The full variable domain, with the rest looked up from reference TRBV5-1 and TRBJ2-3, is KAGVTQTPRYLIKTRGQQVTLSCSPISGHRSVSWYQQTPGQGLQFLFEYFSETQRNKGNFPGRFSGRQFSNSRSEMNVSTLELGDSALYLCASSPDRGRADTQYFGPGTRLTVL.

The genes are TRBV9 and TRBJ1-4, with TRBD1 matching over 9 bases. V shed 4 bases, J shed 11 bases, and the junction held 12 bases outside the gene matches. Germline V gene lookup returns CDR1 SGDLS and CDR2 YYNGEE. The CDR3 extends over 15 amino acids. This chain's CDR3 is CASSPSGTGSSKLFF. DNA for the CDR3: TGTGCCAGCAGCCCCTCCGGGACAGGGTCCTCTAAACTGTTTTTT.

J is TRBJ2-1 and V is TRBV7-9, with D possibly being TRBD1 (6 bases). The V end was cut by 6 bases, the J end by 10 bases, with 16 bases between. The CDR3 loop spans 13 amino acids. Germline V CDR1 and CDR2: SEHNR, FQNEAQ (reference sequence). The CDR3 protein is CASRSDPQGEQFF. In nucleotides, the CDR3 is TGTGCCAGCAGATCTGACCCTCAGGGGGAGCAGTTCTTC.

This chain links TRBV27 with TRBJ2-7; D perhaps matches TRBD2 (6 bases). The CDR3 runs 15 residues. CDR1 and CDR2 from the germline V gene are MNHEY and SMNVEV (reference sequence). Trimming shortened V by 6 bases and J by 4 bases, and 19 bases separated the two germline ends. In nucleotides, the CDR3 is TGTGCCAGCAGCACCCCGAGCGGCGGGGAGTACGAGCAGTACTTC. This translates into CASSTPSGGEYEQYF.

This clone was detected only a few times. The chain carries TRBV6-5 and TRBJ1-1, with D maybe TRBD1 (6 bases). Germline V gives CDR1 MNHEY, CDR2 SVGAGI. The CDR3 has 14 amino acids. Trimming cost V 6 bases and J 0 bases, with 11 bases left between them. This chain's CDR3 is CASRPGHLNTEAFF. Written as DNA, the CDR3 is TGTGCCAGCAGACCGGGACACCTGAACACTGAAGCTTTCTTT.

This clone is a singleton in its sample. V gene TRBV7-9 combines with J gene TRBJ1-1; possible D gene TRBD1, 5 bases. Germline V gives CDR1 SEHNR, CDR2 FQNEAQ (reference sequence). This CDR3 contains 13 residues. Deletions cut 5 bases from V and 7 bases from J, with 14 bases between. CDR3 protein: CASSPGTYNEAFF. DNA of the CDR3: TGTGCCAGCAGCCCAGGGACTTACAATGAAGCTTTCTTT.

The table lists this clone with a count of one. V and J are TRBV10-1 and TRBJ2-5; 7 bases are shared with TRBD1. CDR1 and CDR2 from the germline V gene are WNHNN and SYGVQD (reference sequence). The CDR3 covers 15 residues. The junction had 11 bases not matched to a gene; V was cut back by 6 bases and J by 4 bases. The CDR3 sequence is CASRLHRGAGETQYF. The CDR3 region has the DNA TGCGCCAGCAGACTCCACAGGGGTGCGGGAGAGACCCAGTACTTC.

The chain employs TRBV5-1 and TRBJ2-5, with TRBD1 matching 8 bases. The CDR3 runs 18 residues. Germline CDR1 SGHRS, CDR2 YFSETQ. J gave up 2 bases and V 0 bases, and 12 bases lay outside the gene matches. The CDR3 loop is CASSLVTGVDLFQETQYF. The DNA for the CDR3 is TGCGCCAGCAGCTTGGTGACAGGGGTTGATCTCTTTCAAGAGACCCAGTACTTC.

This chain uses TRBV7-8 with TRBJ1-2, with 9 bases aligning to TRBD1. The CDR3 has 17 amino acids. V shed 4 bases and J 8 bases; nucleotides not matched to a gene: 17. Germline CDR1 SGHVS, CDR2 FQNEAQ. DNA for the CDR3: TGTGCCAGCAGCTCAAAACAGGGGGCGCGTGTAAGTTCGGGCTACACCTTC. Residues: CASSSKQGARVSSGYTF. The full variable domain, its missing parts supplied by reference TRBV7-8 and TRBJ1-2, is GAGVSQSPRYKVAKRGQDVALRCDPISGHVSLFWYQQALGQGPEFLTYFQNEAQLDKSGLPSDRFFAERPEGSVSTLKIQRTQQEDSAVYLCASSSKQGARVSSGYTFGSGTRLTVV.

This clone was counted a single time. The chain joins TRBV7-9 to TRBJ1-1; 7 positions match TRBD1. Germline CDR1 SEHNR, CDR2 FQNEAQ (reference sequence). The CDR3 has 14 amino acids. Trimming cost V 1 base and J 3 bases; bases outside gene matches: 2. Here the CDR3 reads CASSLVRGYTEAFF. Written as DNA, the CDR3 is TGTGCCAGCAGCTTAGTCAGGGGGTACACTGAAGCTTTCTTT.

V gene TRBV28 combines with J gene TRBJ1-2; TRBD1 matches 7 bases. This CDR3 region has 12 residues. Germline V lookup: CDR1 MDHEN, CDR2 SYDVKM. Trimming cost V 6 bases and J 8 bases; bases outside gene matches: 6. The CDR3 loop is CASRRGLGGYTF. The CDR3 nucleotides read TGTGCCAGCAGAAGGGGGCTGGGGGGCTACACCTTC.

This clone was counted a single time. The gene calls are TRBV24-1 and TRBJ2-1, with 9 bases lining up with TRBD1. J gave up 1 base and V 4 bases, and 10 bases lay outside the gene matches. Germline assignment: CDR1 KGHDR and CDR2 SFDVKD. The CDR3 spans 18 residues. CDR3 coding DNA: TGTGCCACCAGTGACCCTACGGACAGGGGATTTTCCTACAATGAGCAGTTCTTC. Translation: CATSDPTDRGFSYNEQFF.

Here the CDR3 reads CASSYTGGNTEAFF. The CDR3 DNA reads as TGTGCCAGCAGTTACACAGGGGGAAACACTGAAGCTTTCTTT. The V and J genes are TRBV6-5 and TRBJ1-1; 8 nucleotides match TRBD1. Germline loops: CDR1 MNHEY, CDR2 SVGAGI. The V and J ends lost 2 bases and 2 bases, in that order; junction bases with no gene match: 1. This CDR3 spans 14 amino acids.

This rearrangement joins TRBV28 to TRBJ2-1; 8 nucleotides line up with TRBD2. Losses at the gene ends were 6 bases for V and 0 bases for J; bases not matched to a gene: 10. CDR3 length: 17 residues. Looked up from germline, CDR1 is MDHEN and CDR2 is SYDVKM. The CDR3 nucleotides read TGTGCCAGCAGAGCGAAAAGCGGGGGCCGCTCCTACAATGAGCAGTTCTTC. It codes for CASRAKSGGRSYNEQFF. The variable domain in full, with the rest retrieved from reference TRBV28 and TRBJ2-1, is DVKVTQSSRYLVKRTGEKVFLECVQDMDHENMFWYRQDPGLGLRLIYFSYDVKMKEKGDIPEGYSVSREKKERFSLILESASTNQTSMYLCASRAKSGGRSYNEQFFGPGTRLTVL.

V is TRBV18 and J is TRBJ1-5, with D possibly TRBD1 on 5 matching bases. With 4 bases removed from V and 1 base from J, the gap between germline ends came to 11 bases. The length of the CDR3 is 15 residues. CDR1 KGHSH and CDR2 LQKENI come from the germline V gene. The CDR3, as DNA: TGTGCCAGCTCACTAACAGGAGTCAGCAATCAGCCCCAGCATTTT. Protein product: CASSLTGVSNQPQHF.

The chain has TRBV11-2 and TRBJ1-1; TRBD1 matches at 8 bases. With 0 bases clipped from V and 10 bases from J, the junction kept 4 bases outside the gene matches. The CDR3 length is 13 residues. Germline V CDR1 and CDR2: SGHAT, FQNNGV. DNA of the CDR3: TGTGCCAGCAGCTTAGATCTGGACAGGGCAGCTTTCTTT. It encodes CASSLDLDRAAFF.

The chain is built from TRBV27 and TRBJ1-2, with a possible D match to TRBD1 (6 bases). CDR1 is MNHEY, CDR2 SMNVEV, per germline (reference sequence). The CDR3 contains 13 residues. V lost 5 bases, J lost 6 bases, and 13 bases lay in between. CDR3 nucleotides: TGTGCCAGCAGTCCGACAGGCCAGGATGGCTACACCTTC. It codes for CASSPTGQDGYTF.

This sequence joins TRBV27 and TRBJ2-1; 12 bases match TRBD2. The V gene's germline CDR1 is MNHEY and CDR2 SMNVEV (reference sequence). The CDR3 covers 16 residues. With V trimmed by 0 bases and J by 7 bases, 4 bases remained unmatched. The CDR3 loop is CASSLSPSGGGNEQFF. CDR3 bases: TGTGCCAGCAGTTTATCCCCTAGCGGGGGGGGGAATGAGCAGTTCTTC.

This sequence joins TRBV16 and TRBJ1-2; D unclear. V dropped 0 bases and J dropped 2 bases, with 7 bases sitting between them. CDR1 is KGHSY, CDR2 FQNENV, per germline. The CDR3 runs to 14 residues. The CDR3 spells CASSQSTRNYGYTF. The CDR3 DNA reads as TGTGCCAGCAGCCAATCCACAAGAAACTATGGCTACACCTTC.

With regard to this clone: It may be a read error: a sequence one base away is much more abundant. The chain carries TRBV7-2 and TRBJ2-3; no clear D gene. The CDR3 length is 11 residues. CDR1 is SGHTA and CDR2 is FQGNSA in the germline V gene. V was clipped by 3 bases and J by 5 bases, with 3 bases between them. The CDR3 protein is CASSFGDTQYF. The CDR3 DNA is TGTGCCAGCAGCTTCGGAGATACGCAGTATTTT. The variable domain in full, with the rest retrieved from reference TRBV7-2 and TRBJ2-3, is GAGVSQSPSNKVTEKGKDVELRCDPISGHTALYWYRQSLGQGLEFLIYFQGNSAPDKSGLPSDRFSAERTGGSVSTLTIQRTQQEDSAVYLCASSFGDTQYFGPGTRLTVL.